A selection of T cell receptor beta chains follows, all from one sample in a study of identical twins. TCRdb passed the 5' RACE reads through MiXCR, listing each CDR3 protein once. The sample holds under 300,000 distinct CDR3 sequences, 9.5% to 15% seen once. The data were also submitted as part of a second study, on yellow fever vaccine responses in identical twins.

Source material: memory (CD45RO+) T cells sorted from blood. These receptors were obtained from a woman younger than 30 in good health. Both conserved end residues are part of each CDR3. D genes are given only for firm matches. Size values are once, few and many counts, or a class for expanded clones, and some rows have none.

>.|TRBV12-3/TRBV12-4|TRBJ1-1|many|14
CASSSSPQTGEAFF
TGTGCCAGCAGTTCTTCCCCCCAGACAGGAGAAGCTTTCTTT
>.|TRBV29-1|TRBJ1-1|many|14
CSVRKQMANTEAFF
TGCAGCGTTCGTAAACAGATGGCGAACACTGAAGCTTTCTTT
>TRBD1|TRBV27|TRBJ2-7|.|15
CASSLTGQATYEQYF
TGTGCCAGCAGTTTAACGGGACAGGCCACCTACGAGCAGTACTTC
>TRBD2|TRBV3-1|TRBJ2-5|few|15
CASSQEREAPETQYF
TGTGCCAGCAGCCAAGAGCGGGAGGCGCCAGAGACCCAGTACTTC
>.|TRBV11-2|TRBJ2-2|.|17
CASSLDHPVLNTGELFF
TGTGCCAGCAGCTTAGATCATCCCGTATTGAACACCGGGGAGCTGTTTTTT
>.|TRBV12-5|TRBJ1-1|.|14
CASGLGEGRTEAFF
TGTGCTAGTGGTTTGGGGGAGGGACGCACTGAAGCTTTCTTT
>.|TRBV4-1|TRBJ2-1|few|14
CASSRGIDRNEQFF
TGCGCCAGCAGCCGAGGAATAGATCGCAATGAGCAGTTCTTC
>.|TRBV27|TRBJ1-6|.|14
CASSWRVYNSPLHF
TGTGCCAGCAGCTGGAGGGTTTATAATTCACCCCTCCACTTT
>.|TRBV18|TRBJ2-1|.|16
CASSPPARMGLNEQFF
TGTGCCAGCTCACCACCGGCCAGGATGGGGCTCAATGAGCAGTTCTTC
>.|TRBV5-1|TRBJ2-2|.|14
CASSNTPNTGELFF
TGCGCCAGCAGTAACACTCCGAACACCGGGGAGCTGTTTTTT
>TRBD2|TRBV4-3|TRBJ2-1|few|16
CASSQDRGGHYNEQFF
TGCGCCAGCAGCCAAGATCGGGGGGGCCACTACAATGAGCAGTTCTTC
>.|TRBV5-1|TRBJ2-5|many|13
CASRRPEQETQYF
TGCGCCAGCAGGCGTCCGGAGCAAGAGACCCAGTACTTC
>.|TRBV20-1|TRBJ2-1|.|11
CSASSGDRRFF
TGCAGTGCTAGTTCCGGCGACAGGAGGTTCTTC
>.|TRBV29-1|TRBJ2-3|few|16
CSVEGVSGGHTDTQYF
TGCAGCGTTGAAGGGGTGTCTGGAGGCCACACAGATACGCAGTATTTT
>.|TRBV6-4|TRBJ2-2|.|13
CASSDQDTGELFF
TGTGCCAGCAGTGACCAAGACACCGGGGAGCTGTTTTTT
>.|TRBV11-2|TRBJ2-7|.|16
CASSLDRNVVSHEQYF
TGTGCCAGCAGCTTAGATCGAAATGTGGTCTCTCACGAGCAGTACTTC
>TRBD2|TRBV9|TRBJ2-5|few|15
CASSVGGGGVETQYF
TGTGCCAGCAGCGTCGGCGGGGGAGGGGTAGAGACCCAGTACTTC
>.|TRBV4-3|TRBJ2-7|.|15
CASSQMMGQTYEQYF
TGCGCCAGCAGCCAAATGATGGGGCAAACCTACGAGCAGTACTTC
>TRBD2|TRBV4-1|TRBJ2-1|many|15
CASSQDSGSANEQFF
TGCGCCAGCAGCCAAGATAGCGGGTCCGCCAATGAGCAGTTCTTC
>.|TRBV9|TRBJ1-5|many|15
CASSVEDGQNQPQHF
TGTGCCAGCAGCGTAGAGGACGGGCAGAATCAGCCCCAGCATTTT
>.|TRBV2|TRBJ2-3|few|14
CASSWTANTDTQYF
TGTGCCAGCAGTTGGACAGCCAACACAGATACGCAGTATTTT
>.|TRBV4-3|TRBJ2-3|.|17
CASSQDFTGVRGDTQYF
TGCGCCAGCAGCCAAGATTTTACGGGAGTGAGAGGAGATACGCAGTATTTT